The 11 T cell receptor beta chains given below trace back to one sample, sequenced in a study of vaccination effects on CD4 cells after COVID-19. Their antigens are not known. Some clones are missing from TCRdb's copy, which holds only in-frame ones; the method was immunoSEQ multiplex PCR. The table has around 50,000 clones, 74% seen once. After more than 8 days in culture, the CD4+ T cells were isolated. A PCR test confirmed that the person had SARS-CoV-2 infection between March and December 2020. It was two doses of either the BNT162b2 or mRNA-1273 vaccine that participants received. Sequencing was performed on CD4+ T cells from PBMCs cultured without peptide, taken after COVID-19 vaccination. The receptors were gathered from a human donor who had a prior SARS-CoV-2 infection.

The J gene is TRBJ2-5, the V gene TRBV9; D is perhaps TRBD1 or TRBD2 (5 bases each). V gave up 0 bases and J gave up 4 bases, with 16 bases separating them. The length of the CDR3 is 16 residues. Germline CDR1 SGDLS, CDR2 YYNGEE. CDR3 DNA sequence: TGTGCCAGCAGCGTAGGAGTCTCGGGGCTCGCAGAGACCCAGTACTTC. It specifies CASSVGVSGLAETQYF.

The CDR3 nucleotides are TGTGCCTGGAGGCGGGGGAACTTGAACACTGAAGCTTTCTTT. It is translated as CAWRRGNLNTEAFF. V gene TRBV30 combines with J gene TRBJ1-1; tentatively, D is TRBD1 (5 bases). The V gene's germline CDR1 is GTSNPN and CDR2 SVGIG (reference sequence). The germline V and J ends were trimmed by 3 bases and 0 bases, with 11 bases remaining between them. The CDR3 runs to 14 residues.

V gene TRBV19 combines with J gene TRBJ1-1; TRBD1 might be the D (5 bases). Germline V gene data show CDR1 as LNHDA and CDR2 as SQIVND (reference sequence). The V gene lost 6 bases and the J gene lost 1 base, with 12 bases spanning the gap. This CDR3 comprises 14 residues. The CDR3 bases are TGTGCCAGTAGCAGAGGACACACGAACACTGAAGCTTTCTTT. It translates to CASSRGHTNTEAFF.

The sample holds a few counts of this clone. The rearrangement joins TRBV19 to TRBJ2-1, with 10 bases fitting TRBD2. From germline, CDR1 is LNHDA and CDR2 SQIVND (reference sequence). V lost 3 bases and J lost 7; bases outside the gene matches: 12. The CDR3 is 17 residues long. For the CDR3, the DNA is TGTGCCAGTAGTATCGCCCCGGGACTAGCGAGCCGAAATGAGCAGTTCTTC. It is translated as CASSIAPGLASRNEQFF.

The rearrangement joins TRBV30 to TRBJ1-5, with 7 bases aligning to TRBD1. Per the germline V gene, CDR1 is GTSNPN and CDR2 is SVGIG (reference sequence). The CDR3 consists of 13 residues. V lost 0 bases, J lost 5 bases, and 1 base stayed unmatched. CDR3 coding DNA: TGTGCCTGGAGTGTAACAGGGGATCAGCCCCAGCATTTT. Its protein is CAWSVTGDQPQHF. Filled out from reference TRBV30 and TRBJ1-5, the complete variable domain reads SQTIHQWPATLVQPVGSPLSLECTVEGTSNPNLYWYRQAAGRGLQLLFYSVGIGQISSEVPQNLSASRPQDRQFILSSKKLLLSDSGFYLCAWSVTGDQPQHFGDGTRLSIL.

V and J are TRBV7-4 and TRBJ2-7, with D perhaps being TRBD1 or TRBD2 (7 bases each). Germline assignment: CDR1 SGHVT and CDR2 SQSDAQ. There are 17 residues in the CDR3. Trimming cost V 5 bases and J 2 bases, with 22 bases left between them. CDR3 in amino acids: CASSPPSGGTVAYEQYF. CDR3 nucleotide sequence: TGTGCCAGCAGCCCACCGTCCGGGGGGACAGTGGCCTACGAGCAGTACTTC.

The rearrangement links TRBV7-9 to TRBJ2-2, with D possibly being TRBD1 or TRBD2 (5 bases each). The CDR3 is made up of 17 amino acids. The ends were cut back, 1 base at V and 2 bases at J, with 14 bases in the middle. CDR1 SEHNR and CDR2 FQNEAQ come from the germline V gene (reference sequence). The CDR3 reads CASSLGWGIGNTGELFF. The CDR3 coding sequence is TGTGCCAGCAGCTTAGGCTGGGGGATAGGTAACACCGGGGAGCTGTTTTTT.

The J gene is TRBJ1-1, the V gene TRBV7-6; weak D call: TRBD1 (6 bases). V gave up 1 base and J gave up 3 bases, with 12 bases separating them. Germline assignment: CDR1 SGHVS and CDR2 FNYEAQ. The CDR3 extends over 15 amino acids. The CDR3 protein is CASSLVAGADTEAFF. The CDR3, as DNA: TGTGCCAGCAGCTTAGTGGCAGGGGCGGACACTGAAGCTTTCTTT.

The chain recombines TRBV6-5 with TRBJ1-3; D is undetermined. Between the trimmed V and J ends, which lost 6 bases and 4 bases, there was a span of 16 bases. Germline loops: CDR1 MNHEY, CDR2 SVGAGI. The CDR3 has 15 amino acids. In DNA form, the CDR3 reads TGTGCCAGCAGGGTGGCGGAGATATTCGGAAACACCATATATTTT. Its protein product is CASRVAEIFGNTIYF.

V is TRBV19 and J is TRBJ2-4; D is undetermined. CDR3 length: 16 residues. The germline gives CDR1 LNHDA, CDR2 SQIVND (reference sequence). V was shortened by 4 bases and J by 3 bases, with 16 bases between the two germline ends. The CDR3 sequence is CASSNPGTVGKNIQYF. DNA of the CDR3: TGTGCCAGTAGTAATCCCGGAACGGTAGGCAAAAACATTCAGTACTTC.

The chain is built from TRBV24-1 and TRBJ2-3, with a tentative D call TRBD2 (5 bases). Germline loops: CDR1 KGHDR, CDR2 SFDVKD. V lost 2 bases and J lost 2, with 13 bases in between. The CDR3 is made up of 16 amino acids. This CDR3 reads CATSDSGWRHTDTQYF. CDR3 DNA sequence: TGTGCCACCAGTGATTCGGGGTGGAGACACACAGATACGCAGTATTTT.